Below, 28 T cell receptor beta chains from the same sample are listed, as sequenced in a study of shared clonotypes between healthy human individuals. Assay: immunoSEQ multiplex PCR; the TCRdb copy retains only in-frame clones and omits some. The profile shows about 1 million clones, around three quarters of them singletons. What was sequenced was memory CD4+ T cells from PBMCs. Subset denoted: CD45RA-negative fraction. The receptors stem from a man between 18 and 35 years old in good health. Some clones in this sample may be carry-over from other donors' samples.

This clone has more than one count but fewer than ten. The V gene is TRBV6-5, the J gene TRBJ2-7, with D unclear. Germline V gene data show CDR1 as MNHEY and CDR2 as SVGAGI. The CDR3 has 12 residues. Trimming removed 5 bases from V and 6 bases from J, with 11 bases in between. CDR3 sequence: CASSPRRGEQYF. CDR3 DNA: TGTGCCAGCAGTCCTCGGAGAGGCGAGCAGTACTTC.

V gene TRBV2 combines with J gene TRBJ2-7, with TRBD2 as a possible D gene (5 bases). The V end was cut by 3 bases, the J end by 2 bases, with 14 bases between. The CDR3 spans 15 residues. CDR1 is SNHLY, CDR2 FYNNEI, per germline. CDR3 region: CASSERKEDAYEQYF. CDR3 nucleotides: TGTGCCAGCAGTGAGAGGAAGGAGGACGCCTACGAGCAGTACTTC.

This sequence joins TRBV10-3 and TRBJ1-1; TRBD1 is a possible D gene (5 bases). With 4 bases removed from V and 4 bases from J, the gap between germline ends came to 16 bases. CDR3 length equals 15 residues. Germline CDR1 is ENHRY and CDR2 is SYGVKD. The chain's CDR3 is CAISAPSRQGTEAFF. CDR3 nucleotide sequence: TGTGCCATCAGTGCACCGTCCAGGCAGGGCACTGAAGCTTTCTTT.

This chain links TRBV6-5 with TRBJ1-1, with 8 bases matching TRBD1. The CDR3 sequence is 14 residues long. Germline V CDR1 and CDR2: MNHEY, SVGAGI. Losses at the gene ends were 8 bases for V and 4 bases for J; bases not matched to a gene: 9. The CDR3 sequence is CASSDRVSITEAFF. CDR3 nucleotides: TGTGCCAGCTCGGACAGGGTCAGTATCACTGAAGCTTTCTTT.

V and J are TRBV10-3 and TRBJ2-1; D unclear. The CDR3 runs 12 residues. Trimming pared 3 bases from V and 10 bases from J, leaving 10 bases between. Germline V lookup: CDR1 ENHRY, CDR2 SYGVKD. CDR3 DNA sequence: TGTGCCATCAGTGATTTGGGAATAGAGCAGTTCTTC. Amino acid sequence: CAISDLGIEQFF.

This sequence joins TRBV2 and TRBJ2-7; D might be TRBD1 (6 bases). V dropped 6 bases and J dropped 2 bases, with 8 bases sitting between them. This CDR3 is 12 amino acids long. CDR1 is SNHLY, CDR2 FYNNEI, per germline. The CDR3 nucleotides read TGTGCCAGCAGGGACAGTACCTACGAGCAGTACTTC. It encodes CASRDSTYEQYF.

The chain joins TRBV28 to TRBJ2-5; 9 nucleotides align to TRBD1. V trimming: 7 bases; J trimming: 4 bases; junction bases outside the gene matches: 7. The CDR3 covers 14 residues. Germline assignment: CDR1 MDHEN and CDR2 SYDVKM. As DNA, the CDR3 is TGTGCCAGCAACCGGGACAGGGAGGCAGAGACCCAGTACTTC. As protein: CASNRDREAETQYF.

J is TRBJ2-2 and V is TRBV2; 7 nucleotides line up with TRBD1. The CDR3 is made up of 13 amino acids. In germline, CDR1 is SNHLY, CDR2 FYNNEI. J gave up 6 bases and V 6 bases, and 4 bases lay outside the gene matches. CDR3 amino acids: CASRKQGPGELFF. Written as DNA, the CDR3 is TGTGCCAGCAGAAAACAGGGGCCCGGGGAGCTGTTTTTT. The full variable domain, rest sourced from reference TRBV2 and TRBJ2-2, is EPEVTQTPSHQVTQMGQEVILRCVPISNHLYFYWYRQILGQKVEFLVSFYNNEISEKSEIFDDQFSVERPDGSNFTLKIRSTKLEDSAMYFCASRKQGPGELFFGEGSRLTVL.

This clone was counted only a few times. The chain recombines TRBV7-8 with TRBJ1-4; D might be TRBD1 (5 bases). V was trimmed by 5 bases and J by 0 bases, leaving 13 bases between them. Germline loops: CDR1 SGHVS, CDR2 FQNEAQ. This CDR3 comprises 16 residues. CDR3 loop: CASSPTAGATNEKLFF. The CDR3 bases are TGTGCCAGCAGCCCAACGGCGGGGGCAACTAATGAAAAACTGTTTTTT.

The rearrangement uses TRBV6-7 and TRBJ1-1, with D unresolved. TRBV6-7 is treated as an ORF (open reading frame) with a function not yet certain. This CDR3 spans 12 amino acids. Trimming took off 2 bases at V and 0 bases at J, with 1 base between the two ends. CDR3 protein: CASSYVNTEAFF. CDR3 DNA sequence: TGTGCCAGCAGTTACGTGAACACTGAAGCTTTCTTT.

V gene TRBV11-2 combines with J gene TRBJ2-5; D not certain. The J call may be mistaken, given a closer DNA end match to TRBJ2-7. Germline CDR1 and CDR2: SGHAT and FQNNGV. The CDR3 covers 13 residues. CDR3 protein: CASSLDSSYEQYF. The CDR3 nucleotides are TGTGCCAGCAGCTTAGACAGCTCCTACGAGCAGTACTTC.

The chain uses TRBV5-1 and TRBJ2-2; 10 nucleotides agree with TRBD1. The germline V gene encodes CDR1 SGHRS and CDR2 YFSETQ. J lost 4 bases, V lost 4 bases, and 4 bases had no gene match. This CDR3 has 15 residues. CDR3 in DNA: TGCGCCAGCAGCCCGACAGGGGGCCTCACCGGGGAGCTGTTTTTT. Amino acids: CASSPTGGLTGELFF.

The chain has TRBV6-1 and TRBJ2-7, with TRBD1 as a possible D gene (6 bases). Germline values: CDR1 MNHNS, CDR2 SASEGT. The CDR3 runs to 19 residues. Trimming cost V 3 bases and J 4 bases, with 28 bases left between them. CDR3: CASSDLQRPGHFYSYEQYF. CDR3 nucleotide sequence: TGTGCCAGCAGTGATCTCCAACGACCGGGACACTTCTACTCGTACGAGCAGTACTTC.

This chain links TRBV5-1 with TRBJ2-7, with D maybe TRBD1 (5 bases). Per germline, CDR1 SGHRS and CDR2 YFSETQ. V was trimmed by 2 bases and J by 3 bases, leaving 15 bases between them. There are 15 residues in the CDR3. The chain's CDR3 is CASSLKSSTVYEQYF. For the CDR3, the DNA is TGCGCCAGCAGCTTAAAATCCTCGACAGTCTACGAGCAGTACTTC.

The V call is TRBV11-2, the J call TRBJ2-7; 12 bases map to TRBD1. The CDR3 totals 16 residues. After removal of 0 bases from V and 5 bases from J, the junction contained 5 bases not matched to a gene. CDR1 and CDR2 from the germline V gene are SGHAT and FQNNGV. The CDR3 sequence: CASSLEARDRGHEQYF. The CDR3 coding sequence is TGTGCCAGCAGCTTAGAAGCTAGGGACAGGGGGCACGAGCAGTACTTC. Combining the CDR3 with reference TRBV11-2 and TRBJ2-7 gives the whole variable domain EAGVAQSPRYKIIEKRQSVAFWCNPISGHATLYWYQQILGQGPKLLIQFQNNGVVDDSQLPKDRFSAERLKGVDSTLKIQPAKLEDSAVYLCASSLEARDRGHEQYFGPGTRLTVT.

The chain employs TRBV10-3 and TRBJ2-3, with TRBD1 as a possible D gene (5 bases). Germline values: CDR1 ENHRY, CDR2 SYGVKD. Trimming removed 5 bases at V and 2 bases at J, with 11 bases between. This CDR3 region has 14 residues. Written as DNA, the CDR3 is TGTGCCATCAGTCAGGGCCTCATCACAGATACGCAGTATTTT. Encoded protein: CAISQGLITDTQYF.

The V gene is TRBV28, the J gene TRBJ1-5, with D perhaps matching TRBD1 (6 bases). The V and J ends lost 4 bases and 2 bases respectively, with 12 bases between them. Germline assignment: CDR1 MDHEN and CDR2 SYDVKM. The CDR3 is 15 amino acids. The CDR3 protein is CASSSTGAGNQPQHF. The DNA of the CDR3 is TGTGCCAGCAGTTCGACGGGGGCTGGCAATCAGCCCCAGCATTTT.

The J gene is TRBJ2-1, the V gene TRBV20-1; D unclear. The CDR3 covers 11 residues. Looked up from germline, CDR1 is DFQATT and CDR2 is SNEGSKA (reference sequence). CDR3 DNA: TGCAGCGGACGGTTCTACAATGAGCAGTTCTTC. Its protein product is CSGRFYNEQFF.

V is TRBV11-2 and J is TRBJ2-7; the D call may be TRBD1 or TRBD2 (5 bases each). Between the trimmed V and J ends, which lost 1 base and 7 bases, there was a span of 20 bases. This CDR3 comprises 16 residues. CDR1 and CDR2 (germline): SGHAT, FQNNGV. The CDR3 is CASSLVVGTPSVEQYF. CDR3 in DNA: TGTGCCAGCAGCTTAGTGGTCGGGACCCCCTCTGTGGAGCAGTACTTC. The variable domain in full, completed from reference TRBV11-2 and TRBJ2-7, reads EAGVAQSPRYKIIEKRQSVAFWCNPISGHATLYWYQQILGQGPKLLIQFQNNGVVDDSQLPKDRFSAERLKGVDSTLKIQPAKLEDSAVYLCASSLVVGTPSVEQYFGPGTRLTVT.

This rearrangement joins TRBV5-1 to TRBJ2-6, with D perhaps being TRBD1 or TRBD2 (5 bases each). There are 19 residues in the CDR3. Trimming took off 4 bases at V and 0 bases at J, with 20 bases between the two ends. Per the germline V gene, CDR1 is SGHRS and CDR2 is YFSETQ. The CDR3 is CASSLRDGPRSSGANVLTF. The CDR3 DNA is TGCGCCAGCAGCCTACGGGACGGTCCCAGGAGCTCTGGGGCCAACGTCCTGACTTTC. The whole variable domain, filled in from reference TRBV5-1 and TRBJ2-6, reads KAGVTQTPRYLIKTRGQQVTLSCSPISGHRSVSWYQQTPGQGLQFLFEYFSETQRNKGNFPGRFSGRQFSNSRSEMNVSTLELGDSALYLCASSLRDGPRSSGANVLTFGAGSRLTVL.

V is TRBV15 and J is TRBJ2-2; 7 nucleotides line up with TRBD2. The CDR3 runs to 15 residues. J was trimmed by 6 bases and V by 3 bases; bases with no gene match: 7. The V gene's germline CDR1 is LNHNV and CDR2 YYDKDF (reference sequence). CDR3 sequence: CATSRGDYRAGELFF. The CDR3 DNA reads as TGTGCCACCAGCAGGGGGGACTACCGTGCCGGGGAGCTGTTTTTT.

The J gene is TRBJ2-3, the V gene TRBV29-1, with D perhaps matching TRBD1 (6 bases). V was cut by 5 bases and J by 0 bases, with 12 bases left in between. The CDR3 length is 14 residues. Germline V lookup: CDR1 SQVTM, CDR2 ANQGSEA. Here the CDR3 DNA reads TGCAGCGTTAAGACAGGTCCGAGCACAGATACGCAGTATTTT. Its translation is CSVKTGPSTDTQYF.

This chain's CDR3 is CASAHRTSPRGTQYF. Written as DNA, the CDR3 is TGTGCCAGCGCCCACCGGACGTCCCCTAGGGGGACCCAGTACTTC. This chain joins TRBV7-9 and TRBJ2-5, with D maybe TRBD1 (5 bases). The CDR3 extends over 15 amino acids. The ends were cut back, 8 bases at V and 7 bases at J, with 23 bases in the middle. Germline V gene sequence: CDR1 SEHNR, CDR2 FQNEAQ (reference sequence). The full variable domain, in which reference TRBV7-9 and TRBJ2-5 provide the parts outside the CDR3, is DTGVSQNPRHKITKRGQNVTFRCDPISEHNRLYWYRQTLGQGPEFLTYFQNEAQLEKSRLLSDRFSAERPKGSFSTLEIQRTEQGDSAMYLCASAHRTSPRGTQYFGPGTRLLVL.

The chain is built from TRBV28 and TRBJ1-2; D possibly corresponds to TRBD1 (6 bases). CDR1 MDHEN and CDR2 SYDVKM come from the germline V gene. CDR3 length equals 15 residues. The germline V and J ends were trimmed by 4 bases and 6 bases, with 18 bases remaining between them. CDR3 bases: TGTGCCAGCAGTTCGATGAGGGGGGCAGGAAATGGCTACACCTTC. Protein: CASSSMRGAGNGYTF.

This chain connects TRBV6-6 to TRBJ1-5; D gene ambiguous. The CDR3 extends over 16 amino acids. The V end lost 6 bases, the J end lost 3 bases, and 18 bases lay between the germline ends. Per germline, CDR1 MNHNY and CDR2 SVGAGI (reference sequence). CDR3 DNA: TGTGCCAGCAGCGATCCCTCCACCGGCCCCAATCAGCCCCAGCATTTT. Its protein product is CASSDPSTGPNQPQHF.

This clone came up once. This chain links TRBV6-6 with TRBJ2-7, with D maybe TRBD2 (6 bases). This CDR3 is built from 14 residues. V was trimmed by 6 bases and J by 6 bases, leaving 18 bases between them. Germline V lookup: CDR1 MNHNY, CDR2 SVGAGI (reference sequence). CDR3 nucleotides: TGTGCCAGCAGGAGGGCGGGATTGCCTGGCGAGCAGTACTTC. As protein: CASRRAGLPGEQYF.

The chain has TRBV23-1 and TRBJ2-3; tentatively, D is TRBD1 (6 bases). TRBV23-1 is filed as an ORF, its function uncertain. The CDR3 totals 13 residues. The V and J ends lost 8 bases and 2 bases respectively, with 11 bases between them. The CDR3 bases are TGCGCCAGCTACTACAGGGTCACAGATACGCAGTATTTT. Encoded protein: CASYYRVTDTQYF.

This chain joins TRBV7-9 and TRBJ1-5; possibly TRBD1 for D (6 bases). Trimming removed 1 base from V and 0 bases from J, with 13 bases in between. Per germline, CDR1 SEHNR and CDR2 FQNEAQ (reference sequence). The CDR3 length is 17 residues. CDR3 nucleotide sequence: TGTGCCAGCAGCTTAGGGCAGGGGACTTATAGCAATCAGCCCCAGCATTTT. The encoded protein is CASSLGQGTYSNQPQHF.